The T cell receptor delta chain described here comes from a study of γδ T cells in repeated Plasmodium falciparum infection. Study at large: Samples were taken at baseline, before some infections, and 21 days after each. Study conclusions and caveats: Donors in Mali lived in a small rural village, largely one ethnic group. Over time and infection, Vgamma9/Vdelta2+ repertoires remained highly stable and polyclonal.

TCRdb redid the clone calls on the multiplex PCR reads with CATT. The sample lists 75,000 to 95,000 delta-chain clones, 0.75% to 1% occurring once. Germline loops: CDR1 TSWWSYY, CDR2 QGS. V was cut by 2 bases and J by 0 bases, with 37 bases left in between. The CDR3 sequence is 24 residues long. Bulk repertoires came from Vgamma9/Vdelta2+ or Vdelta2-negative gammadelta T cells flow-sorted from PBMC. This clone was found a few times. Its antigen is unidentified. TCRdb records a much larger clone's protein for this DNA, with a difference at residue 6 that likely arises from a read error; the protein given is the translation of the DNA.

The sample consisted of gamma-delta T cells from blood. The receptor was isolated from a pool of human donors (malaria-infected and uninfected, not separated). The chain carries TRDV1 and TRDJ1; weak D call: TRDD2 (9 bases). CDR3 bases: TGTGCTCTTGGGGAAAGGGTGAGCCCCTTCCTACTACATTACTGGGGGCCGGACACCGATAAACTCATCTTT. Translation gives CALGERVSPFLLHYWGPDTDKLIF.